This TCR beta chain was retrieved from a study of tumor-infiltrating lymphocytes in primary liver carcinoma (TCRdb year 2017). Regarding the study in general: Of the five patients (three men and two women, aged 30 to 69 years), four had hepatocellular carcinoma and one had combined HCC and intrahepatic cholangiocarcinoma. The five patients had tumors of stage T1-T3 N0M0, with maximum diameters ranging from roughly 4.2 to 11 cm. Samples yielded roughly 3.5 to 8 million productive TCRbeta reads; read depth did not differ significantly between tissue types. The study combined TCRbeta repertoire sequencing, expression microarrays and whole-exome sequencing across five regions of each liver tumor, with adjacent normal tissue and blood. A total of 35 specimens from 5 patients underwent TCRbeta repertoire sequencing, comprising 25 tumor regions, 5 adjacent noncancerous liver tissues and 5 peripheral blood samples. To link TCRbeta repertoire diversity with the local molecular phenotype, the 25 or so tumor region samples were profiled using Agilent mRNA microarrays. Technical replicate repertoires showed high reproducibility, with mean shared-clone rates roughly 0.87 and correlation coefficients above 0.95. Study-level results and caveats: Only about 8-25% of top clones were found in all five regions of a tumor, suggesting spatial heterogeneity of tumor-infiltrating T cells. Only the TCR beta chain was sequenced, which likely underestimates true repertoire diversity because unpaired alpha chains were not captured. With just four to six patients in the study, the authors point out that the findings should be validated in a larger study. Since the samples were bulk and unsorted, there was no way to compare CD4+ and CD8+ T cell repertoires. The top 250 clones accounted for a significantly greater share of the repertoire in tumors than in blood (p = 0.039). Repertoire overlap was found to be higher between tumor regions (mean approximately 35%) than between tumor-adjacent (approximately 17%) or tumor-blood (around 14%) pairs, consistent with antigen-driven expansion.

Without any cell sorting, total RNA and DNA were co-extracted from approximately 22-30 mg of bulk tissue using the AllPrep DNA/RNA mini kit. Surgical resection was performed in China between late 2015 and 2016 on about 5 patients with histopathologically diagnosed primary liver carcinoma. At the time of sampling, the patients had chronic HBV infection and had not received any treatment. Five spatially separated regions were sampled from each tumor: the superior, inferior, left-lateral and right-lateral poles, plus the tumor centre. Histological examination found more than 80% viable tumor cells in every tumor sample. Fresh tumor and adjacent tissue pieces were bisected; one half was stored in RNAlater at -80°C, the other sent for histology. According to the germline V gene, CDR1 reads SQVTM and CDR2 reads ANQGSEA. The CDR3 is 15 residues long, ends included. The read is trimmed to its CDR3 DNA, 45 bases read in frame from base 1.

As concerns this clonotype: The clone's antigen remains unknown. This clone may be a read error of a much larger clone one base away. It is likely a read error, because the conserved phenylalanine at the end of the CDR3 is missing.

Starting from approximately 0.5 ug total RNA, TCRbeta-specific cDNA was produced by reverse transcription with a constant-region primer and ProtoScript II reverse transcriptase. The TCRbeta libraries were prepared through three rounds of nested multiplex PCR following a slightly modified ARM-PCR procedure. The first two PCR rounds used multiplex TRBV1-TRBV30 forward primers with a Cbeta reverse primer, each for roughly 10 cycles. A final 25-cycle PCR with Deep VentR polymerase added sample barcodes and Illumina adapters. Before sequencing, amplicons between 200 and 500 bp were purified from gel using a QIAquick gel extraction kit. TCRbeta amplicons were sequenced on an Illumina HiSeq 2500 with 250-bp paired-end reads. Turning to the authors' computational methods: Quality trimming of reads was performed with Trimmomatic v0.33, and paired reads were merged with FLASH v1.2.11 so that full CDR3 sequences could be recovered. MiGEC v1.2.1b assigned V, D and J germline segments to the rearranged TCRbeta sequences. Clonotype statistics and Shannon-Wiener diversity indices were calculated with VDJtools v1.0.0. To cut down on sampling bias, every analysis after diversity analysis relied on just the 250 most abundant clonotypes from each sample. TCRdb reprocessing: public reads trimmed at Q25 with fastp, clones called with MiXCR, in-frame beta chains kept. A single entry per CDR3 protein holds the most common genes and DNA from its merged rows. TCRdb, not the original authors, processed these V and J calls. The sample records around 29,000 distinct CDR3 sequences, less than 75% of which are singletons. The ten largest account for roughly 29% of the sample.

The specimen sequenced was liver tumor tissue from sampling region 3. Sample cell subset or site, as interpreted from the label and publication: tumor region T3, left-lateral pole. The origin of this receptor is a woman younger than 45 with primary liver carcinoma and hepatitis B virus infection. Here the chain combines TRBV29-1 and TRBJ1-1; TRBD1 could be the D gene, as 5 bases match. The nucleotides are TGCAACGTTGGCCCGAGACAGAGCCTGAACACTGAAGCTTTCGTT. Its amino acids are CNVGPRQSLNTEAFV.